These T cell receptor beta chains were read from a single sample in a study of blood T cell repertoires in COVID-19. Sequenced by immunoSEQ multiplex PCR; TCRdb stores in-frame clones only, minus some. The profile covers about 240,000 clones, with more than 75% appearing a single time and approximately 7.6% taken by the ten largest. Sequenced input: peripheral blood. The receptors here all came from an elderly woman with COVID-19, enrolled during active disease. Each CDR3 is given with its conserved first and last residue. The order of the fields is V gene, J gene, D gene, clone size, CDR3 DNA, CDR3 protein. D genes are given only for firm matches. Only some rows state a clone size, as once, few, many or a class for expanded clones.

>TRBV9|TRBJ1-5|TRBD1|-
TGTGCCAGCAGCGTAGGGACAGGTCTTAATCAGCCCCAGCATTTT
CASSVGTGLNQPQHF
>TRBV24-1|TRBJ1-2|-|-
TGTGCCACCAGTGACCCCGACATAATCGGCTACACCTTC
CATSDPDIIGYTF
>TRBV24-1|TRBJ1-5|-|-
TGTGCCACCAGTGAAGTAGGACAGACCAATCAGCCCCAGCATTTT
CATSEVGQTNQPQHF
>TRBV7-8|TRBJ2-1|-|-
TGTGCCAGCAGCCCCACGAGGCGGGAGCAGTTCTTC
CASSPTRREQFF
>TRBV14|TRBJ1-2|-|-
TGTGCCAGCAGCCAAAGAAAGTACGTTGGACAGCCGTACTATGGCTACACCTTC
CASSQRKYVGQPYYGYTF
>TRBV4-2|TRBJ1-2|-|-
TGTGCCAGCAGCCAAGTAGTTGGAGGGGGGGATGGCTACACCTTC
CASSQVVGGGDGYTF
>TRBV15|TRBJ1-5|-|-
TGTGCCACCAGCCGACGGGTCGAGTGGAGCAATCAGCCCCAGCATTTT
CATSRRVEWSNQPQHF
>TRBV18|TRBJ1-1|-|-
TGTGCCAGCTCACCCCGGACTGACACTGAAGCTTTCTTT
CASSPRTDTEAFF
>TRBV5-6|TRBJ2-4|TRBD1|-
TGTGCCAGCAGCTTGGTTACAGGGGCAACCAAAAACATTCAGTACTTC
CASSLVTGATKNIQYF
>TRBV28|TRBJ2-5|-|-
TGTGCCAGCAGTCGAGTGGAGACCCAGTACTTC
CASSRVETQYF
>TRBV15|TRBJ2-1|-|once
TGTGCCACCAACCCCCAAGGGGGGGGGACCTACAATGAGCAGTTCTTC
CATNPQGGGTYNEQFF
>TRBV28|TRBJ1-1|TRBD1|-
TGTGCCAGCAGGGTTTGGGGACAGCACACTGAAGCTTTCTTT
CASRVWGQHTEAFF
>TRBV29-1|TRBJ1-1|-|-
TGCAGCGCCCGAGTGGGCGGGTCGGGCACTGAAGCTTTCTTT
CSARVGGSGTEAFF
>TRBV5-1|TRBJ2-3|-|-
TGCGCCAGCAGCCTATACTCATCCGATACGCAGTATTTT
CASSLYSSDTQYF
>TRBV24-1|TRBJ2-1|TRBD1|-
TGTGCCACCAGTGCCCTTAACGAGGGGCGGACAGGGTTGAATGAGCAGTTCTTC
CATSALNEGRTGLNEQFF
>TRBV5-1|TRBJ2-7|TRBD1|-
TGCGCCAGCAGGACAGGGGTATCCTACGAGCAGTACTTC
CASRTGVSYEQYF
>TRBV7-8|TRBJ2-3|TRBD2|-
TGTGCCAGCAGCTTTAGGCTAGCGGGGCGCACAGATACGCAGTATTTT
CASSFRLAGRTDTQYF
>TRBV28|TRBJ1-6|-|-
TGTGCCAGCAGTTTAAAAACTAGAATCAATTCACCCCTCCACTTT
CASSLKTRINSPLHF
>TRBV7-9|TRBJ2-5|TRBD2|-
TGTGCCAGCAGCTTAACCGGGAGGGCAGGGACCCAGTACTTC
CASSLTGRAGTQYF